This T cell receptor (beta chain) was recorded in a study of post-analysis software for immune sequencing data. Whole-study findings and limits: Diversity measured as normalized Chao1 was significantly lower in multiple sclerosis patients than in controls.

This clonotype was recorded a few times. Antigen unknown. TCR beta cDNA libraries included unique molecular identifiers. One entry per CDR3 protein, called by TCRdb with MiXCR from the PCR reads. The sample carries about 820,000 distinct CDR3 sequences, around 50% recorded once. This clonotype was sampled from a girl between 5 and 17 years old with multiple sclerosis. The sequenced sample was blood.

The CDR3 spells CASSFGETQETQYF. The CDR3 bases are TGCGCCAGCAGCTTCGGTGAGACCCAAGAGACCCAGTACTTC. V is TRBV5-1 and J is TRBJ2-5; D not certain. The CDR3 runs to 14 residues. Germline CDR1 is SGHRS and CDR2 is YFSETQ. V lost 2 bases to trimming and J lost 1 base, with 9 bases between them.